The sample holds one count of the clone carrying this TCR beta chain. Its antigen is not known. Additional DNA sequences in this sample encode the identical CDR3. This entry is derived from a study of identifying expanded T cells in peripheral blood. Study-wide points: Clone count variance between approximately two-week samples rose with total template count.

Produced via immunoSEQ multiplex PCR; TCRdb's table is partial and in-frame only. The sample has roughly 100,000 clones; around 88% are singletons. CDR1 and CDR2 (germline): SGHRS, YFSETQ. The CDR3 runs to 14 residues. Trimming removed 0 bases at V and 4 bases at J, with 8 bases between. During the collection period, no donor immune events like infections were recorded. This receptor was taken from a person aged 18 to 75 in good health. The sample taken for sequencing was blood. The chain recombines TRBV5-1 with TRBJ1-3; D is perhaps TRBD1 (6 bases). The CDR3 DNA reads TGCGCCAGCAGCTTGGGACAGGCCGGAAACACCATATATTTT. The encoded protein is CASSLGQAGNTIYF.